This T cell receptor beta chain came from a study of Graves' ophthalmopathy and Graves' hyperthyroidism. RNA transcripts served as template for amplifying TCR beta CDR3 sequences. HTBI primers served in a first-round RT-PCR, which a second-round multiplex PCR followed. Via MiXCR, TCRdb re-called the multiplex PCR reads, giving one row per CDR3 protein. Of 650,000 to 800,000 distinct CDR3 sequences detected, just over 40% appear once; the ten largest clones hold roughly 3%. Trimming cost V 5 bases and J 4 bases; bases outside gene matches: 13. The CDR3 is 16 amino acids. The V gene's germline CDR1 is MGHDK and CDR2 SYGVNS.

The specimen was peripheral blood. This sequence was found in an adult man with Graves' ophthalmopathy. The genes are TRBV25-1 and TRBJ2-5, with 7 nucleotides matching TRBD2. The CDR3 bases are TGTGCCAGCAGTTTCGGGGGGACGGGAGTAGGAGAGACCCAGTACTTC. Translated: CASSFGGTGVGETQYF.